This T cell receptor (beta chain) was sequenced for a study of T cell responses to AZD1222 COVID-19 vaccine. V was pared by 4 bases and J by 1 base, with 9 bases of the junction left unmatched. CDR3 length: 17 amino acids. The germline V gene has CDR1 LNHNV and CDR2 YYDKDF (reference sequence). Data came from immunoSEQ multiplex PCR; TCRdb stores just in-frame clones and leaves some out. Of 140,000 to 150,000 clones listed, just under 95% are singletons. J is TRBJ2-2 and V is TRBV15; TRBD1 agrees at 7 bases. The receptor comes from an adult who had recovered from COVID-19. The sample here was peripheral blood, taken after recovery from COVID-19. For the CDR3, the DNA is TGTGCCACCAGCACAGAGGGCAGGGGGATGAACACCGGGGAGCTGTTTTTT. Translated, it gives CATSTEGRGMNTGELFF.